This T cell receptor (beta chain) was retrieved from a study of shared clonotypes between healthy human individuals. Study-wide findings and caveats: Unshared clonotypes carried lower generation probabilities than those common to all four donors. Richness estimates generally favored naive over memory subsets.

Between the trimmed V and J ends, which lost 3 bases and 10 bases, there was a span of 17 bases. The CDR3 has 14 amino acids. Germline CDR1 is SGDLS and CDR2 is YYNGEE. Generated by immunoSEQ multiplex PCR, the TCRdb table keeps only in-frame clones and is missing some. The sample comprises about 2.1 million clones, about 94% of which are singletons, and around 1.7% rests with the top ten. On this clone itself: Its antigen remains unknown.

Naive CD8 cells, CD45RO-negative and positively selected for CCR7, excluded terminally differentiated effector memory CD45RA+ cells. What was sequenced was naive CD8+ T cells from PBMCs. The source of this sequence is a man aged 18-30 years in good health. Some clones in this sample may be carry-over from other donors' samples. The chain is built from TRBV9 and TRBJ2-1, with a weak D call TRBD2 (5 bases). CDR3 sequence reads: CASSDGLTGREQFF. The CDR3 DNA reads TGTGCCAGCAGCGACGGACTTACCGGGCGCGAGCAGTTCTTC.